The rows below give T cell receptor beta chains drawn from one sample of a study of T cell changes during pregnancy in multiple sclerosis. The repertoire was sequenced with immunoSEQ multiplex PCR; TCRdb's copy has only in-frame clones and lacks some. The sample yields roughly 40,000 clones, roughly 92% seen once. This sample comprised CD4+ T cells from peripheral blood mononuclear cells, obtained in the first trimester of pregnancy. The receptors originated from a female donor with multiple sclerosis, enrolled in a pregnancy study. Both conserved end residues are part of each CDR3. The order of the fields is J gene, V gene, CDR3 protein.

>TRBJ2-5|TRBV7-9
CASSDDRWYQETQYF
>TRBJ2-7|TRBV28
CASRRTESYEQYF
>TRBJ2-1|TRBV4-3
CASSLSRDRGRDEQFF
>TRBJ2-1|TRBV5-1
CATGTGTGSYNEQFF
>TRBJ2-7|TRBV25-1
CASSGSGRLYEQYF
>TRBJ1-4|TRBV28
CASSLSQAGTYEKLFF
>TRBJ1-1|TRBV7-2
CASSLVDPGTAFF
>TRBJ2-1|TRBV18
CASSPLPTSGRTGHNEQFF
>TRBJ2-7|TRBV6-6
CASSYWDRTYEQYF
>TRBJ1-5|TRBV5-5
CASSMVAGAKQPQHF
>TRBJ2-7|TRBV11-1
CASSFTGTRYEQYF
>TRBJ2-7|TRBV19
CASSIPIGQRGSYEQYF
>-|TRBV6-1
CASSETDTRSYEQYF
>TRBJ2-3|TRBV27
CASSSTSTDTQYF
>TRBJ2-7|TRBV7-9
CASSLDREKDEQYF
>TRBJ1-2|TRBV18
CASSPQGTALANYGYTF
>TRBJ2-4|TRBV9
CASSVGSGQPGGNIQYF
>TRBJ2-7|TRBV7-2
CASSGPGTRVGEQYF
>TRBJ2-7|TRBV7-2
CASSLGTPFYEQYF
>TRBJ2-1|TRBV7-9
CASSFPLPPDNEQFF
>TRBJ1-5|TRBV7-8
CASSAVRGLPINQPQHF
>TRBJ2-2|TRBV7-2
CASSPRTGSGELFF
>TRBJ1-2|TRBV5-6
CASSEGQRPYGYTF
>TRBJ2-5|TRBV28
CASSQPGPGETQYF
>TRBJ2-7|TRBV7-9
CASSLSGQGYEQYF
>TRBJ2-1|TRBV28
CASSRSGRFAGEQFF
>TRBJ2-7|TRBV28
CASSLRSTYEQYF
>TRBJ1-5|TRBV6-1
CASSERVGNQPQHF
>TRBJ2-1|TRBV2
CASSEWDRDYNEQFF
>TRBJ2-1|TRBV9
CASSVLAGSNNEQFF